These T cell receptor beta chains were read from a single sample in a study of cytomegalovirus exposure and HLA in healthy donors. The method was immunoSEQ multiplex PCR; TCRdb's version includes in-frame clones alone and lacks a portion of them. The sample has roughly 71,000 clones; almost 80% are singletons. What was sequenced was PBMCs. These receptors were taken from a girl under 18 in good health and CMV-seropositive. The CDR3 runs from the conserved cysteine through the conserved F or W. Each record gives: V gene, clone size, D gene, J gene, CDR3 DNA, CDR3 protein. The D gene is left open where the match is weak. Rows may omit the clone size; those that give it use once, few, many or a size class.

TRBV7-9	few	NA	TRBJ1-4	TGTGCCAGCAGCCAAACAGTAGCAACTAATGAAAAACTGTTTTTT	CASSQTVATNEKLFF
TRBV5-6	NA	NA	TRBJ1-4	TGTGCCAGCAGCTGGCCGGGACATAATGAAAAACTGTTTTTT	CASSWPGHNEKLFF
TRBV4-1	NA	TRBD1	TRBJ2-7	TGCGCCAGCAGCCGGAACAGGGACAGGGGGCAGTACGAGCAGTACTTC	CASSRNRDRGQYEQYF
TRBV10-3	NA	NA	TRBJ1-2	TGTGCCATCAGTGAGTCGATAACAACCACTAACTATGGCTACACCTTC	CAISESITTTNYGYTF
TRBV28	NA	TRBD1	TRBJ1-2	TGTGCCAGCAGTCTCGGACAGGGTAAAGGCTACACCTTC	CASSLGQGKGYTF
TRBV5-1	NA	TRBD1	TRBJ1-4	TGCGCCAGCAGCGGACAGGGGGCGTCTAATGAAAAACTGTTTTTT	CASSGQGASNEKLFF
TRBV30	few	NA	TRBJ1-2	TGTGCCTGGAGTGTTAGTGGCTATGGCTACACCTTC	CAWSVSGYGYTF
TRBV10-3	NA	NA	TRBJ1-1	TGTGCCACGATAAACAGGGTGGGTGCCGTGGGCACTGAAGCTTTCTTT	CATINRVGAVGTEAFF
TRBV30	NA	NA	TRBJ1-4	TGTGCCTGGAGTGGGCGGGGTGAAAAACTGTTTTTT	CAWSGRGEKLFF
TRBV5-4	few	TRBD2	TRBJ2-2	TGTGCCAGCAGCCAAGATGCGAGCGGGGGCCTGAACACCGGGGAGCTGTTTTTT	CASSQDASGGLNTGELFF
TRBV28	few	TRBD1	TRBJ1-1	TGTGCCAGCAGTGACAGGGGGCGGATTGAAGCTTTCTTT	CASSDRGRIEAFF
TRBV7-9	NA	TRBD2	TRBJ2-7	TGTGCCAGCAGCTCCGGACTAGTCTACGAGCAGTACTTC	CASSSGLVYEQYF
TRBV5-6	NA	TRBD1	TRBJ1-2	TGTGCCAGCAGCTCCGCAGGGGGCGCAAGCTATGGCTACACCTTC	CASSSAGGASYGYTF
TRBV5-1	NA	TRBD1	TRBJ1-2	TGCGCCAGCAGCTTGGCCCAGGGGGACTATGGCTACACCTTC	CASSLAQGDYGYTF
TRBV6-4	NA	NA	TRBJ1-5	TGTGCCAGCAGTGAGCAGGGCCTCAATCAGCCCCAGCATTTT	CASSEQGLNQPQHF
TRBV5-1	NA	NA	TRBJ1-1	TGCGCCAGCAGCTCGACAGTCCTGAACACTGAAGCTTTCTTT	CASSSTVLNTEAFF
TRBV6-1	NA	NA	TRBJ2-2	TGTGCCAGCAGTGAAAGCACGGGAGCGACCGGGGAGCTGTTTTTT	CASSESTGATGELFF
TRBV15	NA	TRBD2	TRBJ2-1	TGTGCCACCAGGGGCGGGGGGGCGGGCAATGAGCAGTTCTTC	CATRGGGAGNEQFF
TRBV7-2	NA	TRBD2	TRBJ2-7	TGTGCCAGCAGCCCACGACCCGGGACTAGCCACTACGAGCAGTACTTC	CASSPRPGTSHYEQYF
TRBV5-1	NA	TRBD1	TRBJ2-5	TGCGCCAGCAGGGAGGCAGGGGGCGTAGAGACCCAGTACTTC	CASREAGGVETQYF